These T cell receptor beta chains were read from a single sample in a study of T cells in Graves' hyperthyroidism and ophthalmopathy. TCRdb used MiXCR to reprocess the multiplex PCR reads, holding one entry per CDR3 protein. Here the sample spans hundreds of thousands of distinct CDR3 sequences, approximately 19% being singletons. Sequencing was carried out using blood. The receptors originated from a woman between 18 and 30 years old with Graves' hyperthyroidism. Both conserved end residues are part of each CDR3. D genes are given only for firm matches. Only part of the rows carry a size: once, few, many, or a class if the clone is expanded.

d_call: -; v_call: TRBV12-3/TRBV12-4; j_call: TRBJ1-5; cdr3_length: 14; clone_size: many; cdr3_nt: TGTGCCAGCCAGAAGGGAGGCAGCAATCAGCCCCAGCATTTT; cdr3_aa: CASQKGGSNQPQHF
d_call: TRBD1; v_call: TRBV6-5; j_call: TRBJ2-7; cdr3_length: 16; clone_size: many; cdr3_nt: TGTGCCAGCAGCCAGCATTCCGGGACAGGGGGCTACGAGCAGTACTTC; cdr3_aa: CASSQHSGTGGYEQYF
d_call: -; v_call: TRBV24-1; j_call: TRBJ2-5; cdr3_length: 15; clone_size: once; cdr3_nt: TGTGCCACCAGTGATTTGCTGGGGGTCCAAGAGACCCAGTACTTC; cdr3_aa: CATSDLLGVQETQYF
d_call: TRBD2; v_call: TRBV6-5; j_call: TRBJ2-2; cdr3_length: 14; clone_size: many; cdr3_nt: TGTGCCAGCACCCTAGCGGCCGACACCGGGGAGCTGTTTTTT; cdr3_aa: CASTLAADTGELFF
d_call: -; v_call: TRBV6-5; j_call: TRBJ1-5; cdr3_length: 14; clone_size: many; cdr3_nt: TGTGCCAGCAGTTCTAAATCCCCGGGGCAGCCCCAGCATTTT; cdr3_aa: CASSSKSPGQPQHF
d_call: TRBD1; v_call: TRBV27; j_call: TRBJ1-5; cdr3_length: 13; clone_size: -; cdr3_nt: TGTGCCAGGACAGGGGCTGACAATCAGCCCCAGCATTTT; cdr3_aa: CARTGADNQPQHF
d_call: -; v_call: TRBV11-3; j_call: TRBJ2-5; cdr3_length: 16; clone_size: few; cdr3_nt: TGTGCCAGCAGCTTAGTTCCCGCCGGACAGTCTCGGACCCAGTACTTC; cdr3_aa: CASSLVPAGQSRTQYF
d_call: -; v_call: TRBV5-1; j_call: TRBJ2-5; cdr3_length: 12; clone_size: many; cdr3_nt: TGCGCCAGCAGCCGGGTAAAAGAGACCCAGTACTTC; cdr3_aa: CASSRVKETQYF
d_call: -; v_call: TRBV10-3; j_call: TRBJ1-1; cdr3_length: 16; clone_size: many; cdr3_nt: TGTGCCATCAGTGAGTCGATATTAGTATCGGACACTGAAGCTTTCTTT; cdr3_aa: CAISESILVSDTEAFF
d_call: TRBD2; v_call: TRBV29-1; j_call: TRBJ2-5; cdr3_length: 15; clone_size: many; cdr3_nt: TGCAGCGGAGTTCCAGTAGCGGGGGCCCGAGAGACCCAGTACTTC; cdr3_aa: CSGVPVAGARETQYF
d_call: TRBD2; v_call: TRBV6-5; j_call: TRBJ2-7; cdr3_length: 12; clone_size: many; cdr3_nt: TGTGCCAGCACCGGGGGGATCTACGAGCAGTACTTC; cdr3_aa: CASTGGIYEQYF
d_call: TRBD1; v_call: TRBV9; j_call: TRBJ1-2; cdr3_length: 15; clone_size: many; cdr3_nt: TGTGCCAGCAGCTCCCGGGCAGGGGGGAACTATGGCTACACCTTC; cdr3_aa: CASSSRAGGNYGYTF
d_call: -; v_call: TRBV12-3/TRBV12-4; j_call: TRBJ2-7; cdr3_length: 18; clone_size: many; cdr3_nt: TGTGCCAGCAGCTCACGAGCGGGGCCCGGGACAGTGAGGTACGGGCAGTACTTC; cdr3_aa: CASSSRAGPGTVRYGQYF
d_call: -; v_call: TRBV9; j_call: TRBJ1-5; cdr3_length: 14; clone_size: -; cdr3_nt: TGTGCCAGCAGCCTCCGGACAGATCTTTGGCCCCAGCATTTT; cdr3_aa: CASSLRTDLWPQHF
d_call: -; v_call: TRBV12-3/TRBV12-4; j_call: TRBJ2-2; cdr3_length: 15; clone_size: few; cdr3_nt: TGTGCCATCCCGTCGAGGGGGGTCTCAACCGGGGAGCTGTTTTTT; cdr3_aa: CAIPSRGVSTGELFF
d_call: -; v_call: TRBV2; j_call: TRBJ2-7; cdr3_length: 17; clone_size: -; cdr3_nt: TGTGCCAGCAGGGCCGGGACTGGCGGCGACCTGGGGTACGAGCAGTACTTC; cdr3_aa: CASRAGTGGDLGYEQYF
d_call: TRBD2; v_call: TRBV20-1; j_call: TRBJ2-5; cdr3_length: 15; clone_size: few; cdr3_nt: TGCAGTGCTAGAGATGGCACTAGCGGGGGAGAGACCCAGTACTTC; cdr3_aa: CSARDGTSGGETQYF
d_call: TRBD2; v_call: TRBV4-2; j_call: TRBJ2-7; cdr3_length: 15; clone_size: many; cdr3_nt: TGTGCCAGCAGCCAAGATAACGGGGGGGCCAACGAGCAGTACTTC; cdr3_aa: CASSQDNGGANEQYF
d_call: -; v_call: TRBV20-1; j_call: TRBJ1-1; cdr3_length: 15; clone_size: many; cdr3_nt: TGCAGTGCTAGAGATCCCCTAGTGTGGAACACTGAAGCTTTCTTT; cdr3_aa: CSARDPLVWNTEAFF
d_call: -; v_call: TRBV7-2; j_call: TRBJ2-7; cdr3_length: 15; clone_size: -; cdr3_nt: TGTGCCAGCAGCTTAGGCGGGGGCGCATTGTGGGAGCAGTACTTC; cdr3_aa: CASSLGGGALWEQYF
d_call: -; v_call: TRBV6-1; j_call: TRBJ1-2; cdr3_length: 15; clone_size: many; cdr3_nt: TGTGCCAGCAGTGAAGTGTCTTCTCCTAACTATGGCTACACCTTC; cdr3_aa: CASSEVSSPNYGYTF
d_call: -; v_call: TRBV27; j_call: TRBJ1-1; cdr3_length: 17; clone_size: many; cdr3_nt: TGTGCCAGCACTTTCCGCCTGACACGGATAAGGAACACTGAAGCTTTCTTT; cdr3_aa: CASTFRLTRIRNTEAFF
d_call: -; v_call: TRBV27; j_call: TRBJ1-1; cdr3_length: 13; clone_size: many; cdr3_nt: TGTGCCAGCAGTCCTTTCTTTGGGACTGGAGCTTTCTTT; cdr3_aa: CASSPFFGTGAFF
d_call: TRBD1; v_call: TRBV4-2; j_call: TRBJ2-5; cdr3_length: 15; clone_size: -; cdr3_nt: TGTGCCAGCAGCCAACCACAGGGGGGAAGTGAGACCCAGTACTTC; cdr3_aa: CASSQPQGGSETQYF
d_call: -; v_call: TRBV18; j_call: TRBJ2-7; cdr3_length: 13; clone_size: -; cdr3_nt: TGTGCCAGCTCACGACAGTCCCTCTACGAGCAGTACTTC; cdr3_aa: CASSRQSLYEQYF
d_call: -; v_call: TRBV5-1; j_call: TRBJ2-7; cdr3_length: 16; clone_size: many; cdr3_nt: TGCGCCAGCAGCTTGCGTTCTTTGGGGCGAGCCTCCGAGCAGTACTTC; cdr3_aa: CASSLRSLGRASEQYF
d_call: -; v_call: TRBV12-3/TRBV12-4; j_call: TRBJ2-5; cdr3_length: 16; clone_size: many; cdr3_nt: TGTGCCAGCAGCCCTCGACTGGGGGGAGGTGAAGAGACCCAGTACTTC; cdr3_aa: CASSPRLGGGEETQYF
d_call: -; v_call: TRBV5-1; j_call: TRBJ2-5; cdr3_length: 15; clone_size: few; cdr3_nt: TGCGCCAGCAGCGTGGGACCCAATAAGGCGGAGACCCAGTACTTC; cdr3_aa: CASSVGPNKAETQYF
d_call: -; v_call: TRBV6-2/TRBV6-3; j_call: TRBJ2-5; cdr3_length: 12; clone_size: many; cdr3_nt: TGTGCCAGCAAGGGGGTGGGCGAGACCCAGTACTTC; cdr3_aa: CASKGVGETQYF
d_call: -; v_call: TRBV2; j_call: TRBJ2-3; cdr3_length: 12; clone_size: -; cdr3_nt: TGTGCCAGCAGTGCTAGCACAGATACGCAGTATTTT; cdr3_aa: CASSASTDTQYF
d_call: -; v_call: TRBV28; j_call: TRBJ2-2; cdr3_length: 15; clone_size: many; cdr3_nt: TGTGCCAGCAAGATCCAGGGGGGGGACACCGGGGAGCTGTTTTTT; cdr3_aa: CASKIQGGDTGELFF
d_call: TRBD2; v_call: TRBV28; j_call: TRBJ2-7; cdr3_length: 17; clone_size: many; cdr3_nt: TGTGCCAGCAGCTCGGGACTAGCGGGGCTTAGCTCCTACGAGCAGTACTTC; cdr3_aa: CASSSGLAGLSSYEQYF
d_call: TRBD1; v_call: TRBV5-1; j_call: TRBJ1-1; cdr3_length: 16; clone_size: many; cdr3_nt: TGCGCCAGCAGCTTGGTTCAGGGGGCGAAGTTTGGGTTGGCTTTCTTT; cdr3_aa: CASSLVQGAKFGLAFF
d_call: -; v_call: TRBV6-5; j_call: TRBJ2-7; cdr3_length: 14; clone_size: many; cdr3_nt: TGTGCCAGCAGTTACTCGTTCAGGACCTACGAGCAGTACTTC; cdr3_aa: CASSYSFRTYEQYF
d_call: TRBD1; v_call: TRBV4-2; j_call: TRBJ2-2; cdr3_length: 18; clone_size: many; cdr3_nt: TGTGCCAGCAGCCAAAGGACCCTCGGACAGGGATGGACCGGGGAGCTGTTTTTT; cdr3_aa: CASSQRTLGQGWTGELFF
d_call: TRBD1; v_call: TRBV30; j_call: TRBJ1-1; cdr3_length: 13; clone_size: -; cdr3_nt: TGTGCCTGGGAGGGACAGCCGAACACTGAAGCTTTCTTT; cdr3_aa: CAWEGQPNTEAFF
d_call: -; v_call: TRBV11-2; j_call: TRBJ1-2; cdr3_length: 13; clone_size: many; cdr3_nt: TGTGCCAGCAGCTTATCCGTGGACTATGGCTACACCTTC; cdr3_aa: CASSLSVDYGYTF
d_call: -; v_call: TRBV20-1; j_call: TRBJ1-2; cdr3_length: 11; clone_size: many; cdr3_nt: TGCAGCCGACATACAGGGACCGGCTACACCTTC; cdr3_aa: CSRHTGTGYTF
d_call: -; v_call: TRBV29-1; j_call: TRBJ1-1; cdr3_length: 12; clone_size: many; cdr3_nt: TGCAGCGTCCCCTTTGAGGGAGGTGAAGCTTTCTTT; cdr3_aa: CSVPFEGGEAFF
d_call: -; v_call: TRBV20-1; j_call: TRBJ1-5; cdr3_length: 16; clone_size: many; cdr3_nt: TGCAGTGCTAGTCCCGGGACACCCTATAGCAATCAGCCCCAGCATTTT; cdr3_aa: CSASPGTPYSNQPQHF
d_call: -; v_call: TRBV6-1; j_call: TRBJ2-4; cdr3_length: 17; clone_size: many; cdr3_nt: TGTGCCAGCAGTGAAAAGTCCCTCAGGGGAACCAAAAACATTCAGTACTTC; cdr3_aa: CASSEKSLRGTKNIQYF
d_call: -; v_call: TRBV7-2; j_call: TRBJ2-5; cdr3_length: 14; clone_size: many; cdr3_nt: TGTGCCAGCAGCTTTAACGGGGGTTACGAGACCCAGTACTTC; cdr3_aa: CASSFNGGYETQYF
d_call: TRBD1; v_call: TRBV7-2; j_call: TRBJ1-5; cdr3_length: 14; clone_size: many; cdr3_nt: TGTGCCAGCAGCTTGGACAGGTACAATCAGCCCCAGCATTTT; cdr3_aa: CASSLDRYNQPQHF
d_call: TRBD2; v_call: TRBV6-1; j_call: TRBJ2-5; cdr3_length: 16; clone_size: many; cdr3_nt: TGTGCCAGCAGTGAAGGACTAGCGGGGGCTAGAAAGACCCAGTACTTC; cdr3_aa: CASSEGLAGARKTQYF
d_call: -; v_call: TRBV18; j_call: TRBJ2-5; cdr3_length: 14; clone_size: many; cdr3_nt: TGTGCCAGCTCACCCACTCCCAGCGGAGAGACCCAGTACTTC; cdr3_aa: CASSPTPSGETQYF
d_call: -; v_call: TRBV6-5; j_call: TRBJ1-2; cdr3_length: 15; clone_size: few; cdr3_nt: TGTGCCAGCAGTTTCCGGGACGGAGCTAACTATGGCTACACCTTC; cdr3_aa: CASSFRDGANYGYTF
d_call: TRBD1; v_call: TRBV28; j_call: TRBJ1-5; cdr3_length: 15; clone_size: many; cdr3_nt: TGTGCCAGCCGAACAGGGGGCTGGAGCAATCAGCCCCAGCATTTT; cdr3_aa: CASRTGGWSNQPQHF
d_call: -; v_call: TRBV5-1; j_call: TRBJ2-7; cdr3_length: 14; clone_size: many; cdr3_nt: TGCGCCAGCAGCTTTCGCGCGGTCTCCTACGAGCAGTACTTC; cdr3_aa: CASSFRAVSYEQYF
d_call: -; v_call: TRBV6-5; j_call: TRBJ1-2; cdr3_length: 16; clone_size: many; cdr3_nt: TGTGCCAGCAGTTACGCCCATTTTGGGGCTAACTATGGCTACACCTTC; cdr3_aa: CASSYAHFGANYGYTF
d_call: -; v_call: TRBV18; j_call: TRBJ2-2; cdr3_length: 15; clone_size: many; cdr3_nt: TGTGCCAGCTCACCATCCGGGGGTGAGGCCGGGGAGCTGTTTTTT; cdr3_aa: CASSPSGGEAGELFF
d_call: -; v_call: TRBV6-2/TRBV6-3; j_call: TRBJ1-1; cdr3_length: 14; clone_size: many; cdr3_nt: TGTGCCAGCAGTTACGTACAGGGAGGGACTGAAGCTTTCTTT; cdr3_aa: CASSYVQGGTEAFF
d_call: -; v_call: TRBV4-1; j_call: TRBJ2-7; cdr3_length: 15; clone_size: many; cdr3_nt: TGCGCCAGCAGCCAAGAGCCGACAGTGTCCTACGAGCAGTACTTC; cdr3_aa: CASSQEPTVSYEQYF
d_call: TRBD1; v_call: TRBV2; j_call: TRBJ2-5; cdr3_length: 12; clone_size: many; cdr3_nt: TGTGCCGGACAGGGGTCAGGAGAGACCCAGTACTTC; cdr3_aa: CAGQGSGETQYF
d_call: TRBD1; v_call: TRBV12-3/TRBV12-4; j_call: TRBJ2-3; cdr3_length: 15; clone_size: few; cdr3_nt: TGTGCCAGCAGCTTCTTAATGACAGGGACAAATACGCAGTATTTT; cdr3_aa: CASSFLMTGTNTQYF
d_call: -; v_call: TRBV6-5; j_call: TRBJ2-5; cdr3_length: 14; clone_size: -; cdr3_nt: TGTGCCAGCAGTTACTCGGTAGGGTGGGAGACCCAGTACTTC; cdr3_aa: CASSYSVGWETQYF
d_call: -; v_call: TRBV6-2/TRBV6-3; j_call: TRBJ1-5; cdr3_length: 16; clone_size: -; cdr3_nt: TGTGCCAGCAGTTACTGGCGGGGATCGGGCAATCAGCCCCAGCATTTT; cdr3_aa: CASSYWRGSGNQPQHF
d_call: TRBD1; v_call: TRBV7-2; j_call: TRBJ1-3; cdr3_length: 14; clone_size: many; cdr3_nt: TGTGCCAGCAGCTTCGACAGGGGCCGAAACACCATATATTTT; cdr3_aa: CASSFDRGRNTIYF
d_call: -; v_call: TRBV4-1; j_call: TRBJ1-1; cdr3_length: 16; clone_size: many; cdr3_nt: TGCGCCAGCAAAGGAATCCCACGGGATGCGAACACTGAAGCTTTCTTT; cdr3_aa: CASKGIPRDANTEAFF